The source of this T cell receptor (beta chain) is a study of CD8 T cells in Susac syndrome. Reverse transcription of roughly 0.5 to 1 ug RNA was carried out with random hexamers. The immunoSEQ assay covered 54 Vbeta and 13 Jbeta segments for CDR3. TCRdb used MiXCR to reprocess the immunoSEQ multiplex PCR reads, holding one entry per CDR3 protein. Counted here are under 25,000 distinct CDR3 sequences, about 92% occurring once; the ten biggest clones make up around 0.28%. The V end was cut by 5 bases, the J end by 1 base, with 32 bases between. Germline assignment: CDR1 LNHDA and CDR2 SQIVND (reference sequence). The CDR3 is made up of 21 amino acids.

The sequence was collected from a human donor in good health. Material for sequencing was CD8+ T cells from PBMCs. The V call is TRBV19, the J call TRBJ1-2; tentatively, D is TRBD1 (5 bases). CDR3 sequence (DNA): TGTGCCAGTAGTCCCAACCCATCCCGGGGTAGACCGGCGCAGGGTAACTATGGCTACACCTTC. Translated, it gives CASSPNPSRGRPAQGNYGYTF.